This TCR beta chain was profiled in a study of CD8+CD57+ T cells in acquired aplastic anemia. About this clonotype itself: Its cognate antigen is unknown. A clone one base away is much larger, so this may be a read error.

Genomic DNA was employed as the template in profiling TCR beta VDJ and CDR3. TCRdb recomputed calls from the reads with MiXCR, one row per CDR3 protein. Of 250,000 to 300,000 distinct CDR3 sequences in the sample, approximately 56% were seen once. CDR1 and CDR2 from the germline V gene are SGHKS and YYEKEE (reference sequence). CDR3 length: 15 amino acids. Regarding the study as a whole: Patients and controls had in common twenty-nine CD8+ CDR3 sequences.

The sequencing sample was made of sorted CD4+, CD8+, or CD8+CD57+ T cells (not recorded which) from PBMCs. This TCR was recovered from a human donor with severe aplastic anemia or a healthy control (not recorded which). The rearrangement links TRBV5-5 to TRBJ2-2; possible D gene TRBD1, 5 bases. Written as DNA, the CDR3 is TGTGCCTGCAGCTCCAAGACAGCGAACACCGGGGAGCTGTTTTTT. Its protein is CACSSKTANTGELFF.